This T cell receptor (beta chain) is drawn from a study of OX40 agonist ivuxolimab in advanced cancers. Trimming cost V 6 bases and J 2 bases, with 13 bases left between them. Per the germline V gene, CDR1 is MNHEY and CDR2 is SMNVEV (reference sequence). This CDR3 spans 14 amino acids. The assay was immunoSEQ multiplex PCR, and TCRdb's table has in-frame clones only and misses some. The profile shows under 9,000 clones, around 78% of them singletons. The V and J genes are TRBV27 and TRBJ2-5; D is possibly TRBD2 (5 bases). This specimen consisted of CD4+ or CD8+ T cells sorted from blood, obtained in a trial of the OX40 agonist ivuxolimab. The sequence derives from an adult with an advanced solid tumor such as melanoma, head and neck, liver or kidney cancer. The CDR3 nucleotides read TGTGCCAGCAGATTCATCGGGGTTCAAGAGACCCAGTACTTC. It translates to CASRFIGVQETQYF.